This passage covers 21 T cell receptor beta chains from one sample sequenced in a study of T cells in Graves' hyperthyroidism and ophthalmopathy. It was RNA transcripts that yielded the amplified TCR beta CDR3 regions. HTBI primers were used for first-round RT-PCR of the TCR CDR3. TCRdb called the multiplex PCR reads again in MiXCR, with one record for every CDR3 protein. The sample yields about 760,000 distinct CDR3 sequences, around a third seen once. The specimen sequenced was blood. The receptors come from a woman between 35 and 50 years old with Graves' hyperthyroidism.

The chain combines TRBV19 with TRBJ2-2; D uncertain. CDR3 length: 14 amino acids. Per the germline V gene, CDR1 is LNHDA and CDR2 is SQIVND (reference sequence). Trimming stripped 1 base from V and 0 bases from J, with 3 bases between. The CDR3, as DNA: TGTGCCAGTAGTATAGCGGCGAACACCGGGGAGCTGTTTTTT. This codes for CASSIAANTGELFF.

The table lists this clonotype with a few counts. The chain links TRBV5-5 to TRBJ1-1; D is perhaps TRBD1 (5 bases). Germline V gene lookup returns CDR1 SGHKS and CDR2 YYEKEE (reference sequence). This CDR3 comprises 14 residues. The V and J ends lost 0 bases and 4 bases respectively, with 10 bases between them. CDR3 residues: CASSLVSGLTEAFF. Here the CDR3 DNA reads TGTGCCAGCAGCTTGGTATCGGGGCTCACTGAAGCTTTCTTT.

This chain links TRBV11-1 with TRBJ1-2; D is ambiguous. From germline, CDR1 is SGHAT and CDR2 FQDESV (reference sequence). The CDR3 runs 15 residues. The ends were cut back, 4 bases at V and 8 bases at J, with 20 bases in the middle. This chain's CDR3 is CASSSRPPGSEGYTF. In DNA, the CDR3 is TGTGCCAGCAGCTCTCGCCCTCCGGGAAGTGAGGGCTACACCTTC.

This clonotype showed up just a few times. V is TRBV20-1 and J is TRBJ1-5, with D possibly being TRBD1 (5 bases). Germline CDR1 and CDR2: DFQATT and SNEGSKA (reference sequence). This CDR3 region has 13 residues. The V and J ends lost 0 bases and 4 bases respectively, with 7 bases between them. The CDR3 region has the DNA TGCAGTGCTAGAGAGACAGCTAATCAGCCCCAGCATTTT. Encoded protein: CSARETANQPQHF.

Note on this clonotype: Its ends do not fully match the called genes, so a read error is possible. This rearrangement joins TRBV20-1 to TRBJ2-5, with TRBD2 identical over 9 bases. From germline, CDR1 is DFQATT and CDR2 SNEGSKA (reference sequence). The CDR3 contains 14 residues. The CDR3 sequence: CSAAGLAGKETQHF. For the CDR3, the DNA is TGCAGTGCTGCAGGCCTAGCGGGGAAAGAGACCCAGCACTTC.

This clonotype was counted at least ten times. V usage is TRBV9 and J usage is TRBJ2-7; a weak D match, TRBD2 (5 bases). Per the germline V gene, CDR1 is SGDLS and CDR2 is YYNGEE. The CDR3 sequence is 14 residues long. Trimming stripped 0 bases from V and 7 bases from J, with 14 bases between. For the CDR3, the DNA is TGTGCCAGCAGCGTAGATGGGAGTCCTATGGAGCAGTACTTC. Translating gives CASSVDGSPMEQYF.

This clonotype was observed many times. The chain is built from TRBV27 and TRBJ1-2; D is uncertain. The V end was cut by 3 bases, the J end by 3 bases, with 5 bases between. The V gene's germline CDR1 is MNHEY and CDR2 SMNVEV (reference sequence). CDR3 length equals 12 residues. Here the CDR3 DNA reads TGTGCCAGCAGTTTGGTATACTATGGCTACACCTTC. This gives the protein CASSLVYYGYTF.

The rearrangement links TRBV12-3 or TRBV12-4 to TRBJ1-4, with 9 nucleotides matching TRBD1. This CDR3 has 15 amino acids. V gave up 2 bases and J gave up 7 bases; unmatched junction bases: 5. This CDR3 is CASSLRDREGEKLFF. CDR3 sequence (DNA): TGTGCCAGCAGTTTAAGGGACAGGGAAGGTGAAAAACTGTTTTTT.

V and J are TRBV20-1 and TRBJ1-5, with D possibly TRBD1 on 6 matching bases. CDR1 is DFQATT and CDR2 is SNEGSKA in the germline V gene (reference sequence). The length of the CDR3 is 14 residues. The ends were cut back, 7 bases at V and 2 bases at J, with 15 bases in the middle. The DNA of the CDR3 is TGCAGTGGTGTATCAGGGGCAGGCAATCAGCCCCAGCATTTT. This codes for CSGVSGAGNQPQHF.

The V call is TRBV19, the J call TRBJ1-2; D call uncertain. CDR1 and CDR2 from the germline V gene are LNHDA and SQIVND (reference sequence). CDR3 length: 12 residues. V lost 5 bases to trimming and J lost 7 bases, with 11 bases between them. This chain's CDR3 is CASSASRSGYTF. DNA of the CDR3: TGTGCCAGTAGTGCCAGTCGAAGTGGCTACACCTTC.

At least ten counts were recorded for this clonotype. V is TRBV7-8 and J is TRBJ1-1; no reliable D call. V was clipped by 1 base and J by 5 bases, with 5 bases between them. The CDR3 totals 12 residues. Germline assignment: CDR1 SGHVS and CDR2 FQNEAQ. CDR3 region: CASSLERTEAFF. CDR3 bases: TGTGCCAGCAGCTTAGAACGAACTGAAGCTTTCTTT.

This clonotype was counted many times. This chain links TRBV12-3 or TRBV12-4 with TRBJ1-1, with TRBD1 matching over 7 bases. The ends lost 6 bases at V and 3 bases at J; junction bases unmatched: 4. The CDR3 consists of 13 residues. The CDR3 coding sequence is TGTGCCAGCAGCTTACAGGGGTACACTGAAGCTTTCTTT. Amino acid sequence: CASSLQGYTEAFF.

The sample holds many counts of this clonotype. V is TRBV24-1 and J is TRBJ1-1; D unresolved. Germline-derived CDR1 and CDR2 are KGHDR and SFDVKD. The germline V and J ends were trimmed by 0 bases and 5 bases, with 6 bases remaining between them. The CDR3 is made up of 13 amino acids. The CDR3 DNA sequence: TGTGCCACCAGTGATTTGCGCGGGACTGAAGCTTTCTTT. Protein product: CATSDLRGTEAFF.

The rearrangement uses TRBV27 and TRBJ2-7; 7 nucleotides match TRBD1. With V trimmed by 0 bases and J by 2 bases, 7 bases remained unmatched. Looked up from germline, CDR1 is MNHEY and CDR2 is SMNVEV (reference sequence). This CDR3 is built from 16 residues. The CDR3 DNA sequence: TGTGCCAGCAGTTTATCTAGGACAGGAAAGACCTACGAGCAGTACTTC. Encoded protein: CASSLSRTGKTYEQYF.

This clonotype was counted at least ten times. The chain is built from TRBV7-8 and TRBJ1-2, with D unresolved. Germline CDR1 reads SGHVS; CDR2 reads FQNEAQ. The length of the CDR3 is 12 residues. The germline V and J ends were trimmed by 3 bases and 4 bases, with 6 bases remaining between them. This CDR3 is CASSFDPYGYTF. CDR3 in DNA: TGTGCCAGCAGCTTCGACCCCTATGGCTACACCTTC.

This clonotype was counted ten times or more. This chain uses TRBV25-1 with TRBJ2-7, with TRBD1 matching 7 bases. The V segment lost 5 bases and the J segment 10 bases; nucleotides outside the gene matches: 8. The CDR3 spans 12 residues. The germline CDR1 and CDR2 sequences are MGHDK and SYGVNS. In DNA, the CDR3 is TGTGCCAGCAGTAACACAGGGGTGGAACAGTACTTC. This sequence encodes CASSNTGVEQYF.

The rearrangement links TRBV7-9 to TRBJ2-5, with 16 bases lining up with TRBD2. J was trimmed by 4 bases and V by 3 bases; bases with no gene match: 5. The CDR3 contains 17 residues. The germline V gene encodes CDR1 SEHNR and CDR2 FQNEAQ (reference sequence). The CDR3 bases are TGTGCCAGCAGCTTTGCTGGGACTAGCGGGGGGGGAGAGACCCAGTACTTC. It encodes CASSFAGTSGGGETQYF.

Turning to this clonotype: This is likely a read error, given that the CDR3 carries no conserved phenylalanine or tryptophan at its end. The DNA is omitted, as the CDR3 cannot be located on it reliably, and the CDR3 follows TCRdb's listing. This sequence joins TRBV7-3 and TRBJ2-7; the table gives TRBD2 as D, unverified against the DNA. Germline loops: CDR1 SGHTA, CDR2 FQGTGA. Termini included, the CDR3 measures 9 amino acids. The CDR3 is CASSLTPAG.

This clonotype was counted ten times or more. CDR3 nucleotides: TGTGCCAGCACCTCAGACTCCTATAATTCACCCCTCCACTTT. It yields the protein CASTSDSYNSPLHF. V and J are TRBV7-9 and TRBJ1-6; no clear D. Germline values: CDR1 SEHNR, CDR2 FQNEAQ (reference sequence). Between the trimmed V and J ends, which lost 7 bases and 0 bases, there was a span of 7 bases. This CDR3 contains 14 residues. The entire variable domain, with the rest obtained from reference TRBV7-9 and TRBJ1-6, is as follows: DTGVSQNPRHKITKRGQNVTFRCDPISEHNRLYWYRQTLGQGPEFLTYFQNEAQLEKSRLLSDRFSAERPKGSFSTLEIQRTEQGDSAMYLCASTSDSYNSPLHFGNGTRLTVT.

The chain carries TRBV7-2 and TRBJ2-5; no firm D call. Germline CDR1 is SGHTA and CDR2 is FQGNSA. V lost 3 bases and J 5 bases, leaving 10 bases between the germline ends. The CDR3 covers 13 residues. CDR3 DNA sequence: TGTGCCAGCAGCTTCGACCCTAGGGAGACCCAGTACTTC. Its translation is CASSFDPRETQYF.

The V call is TRBV15, the J call TRBJ2-5; the match to TRBD1 covers 8 bases. The junction had 20 bases not matched to a gene; V was cut back by 7 bases and J by 4 bases. Germline CDR1 and CDR2: LNHNV and YYDKDF (reference sequence). The CDR3 has 18 residues. The CDR3 is CATTGGYLPPRDRETQYF. The CDR3, as DNA: TGTGCCACCACAGGGGGCTACCTCCCGCCGAGAGACCGAGAGACCCAGTACTTC.